This T cell receptor (beta chain) was sequenced during a study of OX40 agonist ivuxolimab in advanced cancers. The wider study: Subjects had a mean age of about 60 years, with a range of roughly 20 to 79; around 80% were male. Study-wide points: The study did not work out the antigen specificity of the expanded peripheral T cells.

The ends were cut back, 3 bases at V and 3 bases at J, with 11 bases in the middle. The CDR3 loop spans 14 amino acids. The germline V gene encodes CDR1 SGDLS and CDR2 YYNGEE. Blood draws occurred at baseline, cycle 4 day 1, and cycle 7 day 1. Regarding this clone: Its antigen is currently unknown.

TCRdb keeps only in-frame clones here, not all; method: immunoSEQ multiplex PCR. The table has some 97,000 clones, around nine tenths seen once; the top ten hold 0.31%. This TCR came from an adult with an advanced solid tumor such as melanoma, head and neck, liver or kidney cancer. The starting material was CD4+ or CD8+ T cells sorted from blood, obtained in a trial of the OX40 agonist ivuxolimab. This chain uses TRBV9 with TRBJ2-3; the D gene is possibly TRBD1 (6 bases). The DNA of the CDR3 is TGTGCCAGCAGCGCCGGGACACAAACAGATACGCAGTATTTT. Its protein product is CASSAGTQTDTQYF. Full variable domain (outside the CDR3, taken from reference TRBV9 and TRBJ2-3): DSGVTQTPKHLITATGQRVTLRCSPRSGDLSVYWYQQSLDQGLQFLIQYYNGEERAKGNILERFSAQQFPDLHSELNLSSLELGDSALYFCASSAGTQTDTQYFGPGTRLTVL.